This T cell receptor (beta chain) came from a study of OX40 agonist ivuxolimab in advanced cancers. In the study overall: The costimulatory receptor OX40 (CD134) was targeted by ivuxolimab, a fully human IgG2 agonistic monoclonal antibody. Intravenous ivuxolimab was administered to patients every 2 weeks at six dose levels: 0.01, 0.1, 0.3, 1.5, 3 and 10 mg/kg. Of the roughly 52 dose-escalation patients, hepatocellular carcinoma was present in around 19, melanoma in around 15, renal cell carcinoma in 9 and head and neck cancer in 9. A male proportion of roughly 80% and a mean age of about 60 years, ranging from about 23 to 79, were recorded for the dose-escalation cohort. Patients were allowed to have had prior anti-PD-1, anti-PD-L1 or anti-CTLA-4 therapy, and around 41% of the dose-escalation patients had previously received checkpoint inhibitors. Partial responses occurred in three dose-escalation patients, of whom one had hepatocellular carcinoma and two had cutaneous melanoma. The purpose of peripheral TCRbeta sequencing was to test whether ivuxolimab changed TCR sequence diversity and led to clonal T-cell expansion. The paper describes the monotherapy dose-escalation part (N of about 54 patients) of the phase I trial of ivuxolimab. Overall study results and their limits: The antigen specificity of the clonally expanded peripheral T cells was not determined. At doses from 0.1 to 3.0 mg/kg, clonal expansion was seen in both CD4+ and CD8+ blood T cells between baseline and week 6. After ivuxolimab, more expanded clones were found on average in CD8+ T cells than in CD4+ T cells. Low levels of normalized T-cell clonal expansion were also seen in some patients who did not respond. Partial responders in the 0.1-3.0 mg/kg groups had among the lowest normalized peripheral clonal expansion, especially among CD8+ T cells.

As to this clone: Its antigen is not yet known. Base qualities are not at hand, and no much larger clone is one base apart.

The CDR3 covers 9 residues, taking in both the cysteine and the phenylalanine. CDR3 DNA is the only sequence kept; it has 27 bases, read in frame from the first base. Cut back by 11 bases and 13 bases, the V and J ends lie 12 bases apart. CDR1 and CDR2, looked up from the germline V gene (reference sequence), are WNHNN and SYGVQD. Patients with autoimmune disease history or receiving systemic immunosuppression were excluded from the trial. Peripheral blood for TCR sequencing was collected from all dose cohorts at baseline, on cycle 4 day 1, and on cycle 7 day 1. The samples were taken from a phase I, first-in-human, multicenter, open-label dose-escalation trial of ivuxolimab. Adults with locally advanced or metastatic melanoma, renal cell, hepatocellular, or head and neck squamous cell carcinoma were enrolled in the trial. Before TCR sequencing, CD4+ T cells and CD8+ T cells from peripheral blood were sorted into separate populations.

Genomic DNA was extracted from sorted cells for sequencing of the TCRbeta CDR3 region. TCRbeta CDR3 regions were sequenced using the immunoSEQ Assay. TCRdb carries this immuneACCESS record with in-frame sequences only. Its versions omit some clonotypes, under half of them owing to an unresolved V gene in the studies checked, with the rest unexplained. This sample holds roughly 90,000 clones; approximately 91% were observed only once. Approximately 0.3% of the sample goes to the ten largest clones. This sample comprised CD4+ or CD8+ T cells sorted from blood, obtained in a trial of the OX40 agonist ivuxolimab. This receptor was taken from an adult with an advanced solid tumor such as melanoma, head and neck, liver or kidney cancer. The chain employs TRBV10-1 and TRBJ2-4; the D match is possibly TRBD1 or TRBD2, with 5 bases aligned in each. For the CDR3, the sequence is CACPGPQYF. The DNA sequence follows: TGCGCCTGCCCGGGACCGCAGTACTTC.